The 7 T cell receptor beta chains below come from one sample, sequenced in a study of regulatory T cells in long-lasting Graves disease. Assembly of TCR beta libraries relied on iRepertoire HTBI primers together with Arm-PCR of CDR3 regions. TCRdb passed the multiplex PCR reads through MiXCR, listing each CDR3 protein once. The data show 400,000 to 650,000 distinct CDR3 sequences, about 15% seen once. Time point reported: newly diagnosed GD, antithyroid drugs for less than 3 months. The TCR library was prepared using RNA isolated from PBMCs. The data also belong to a second study, concerning T cells in Graves' hyperthyroidism and ophthalmopathy.

The specimen comprised peripheral blood mononuclear cells (PBMCs), sampled at new diagnosis, from a patient treated with antithyroid drugs. Source of these receptors: a woman aged 40 to 65 with Graves disease.

V and J are TRBV11-3 and TRBJ2-2; 10 bases match TRBD1. V dropped 6 bases and J dropped 4; count of bases not matched to a gene: 5. The germline V gene encodes CDR1 SGHNT and CDR2 YENEEA. CDR3 length: 15 amino acids. The CDR3 is CASRSDRGFTGELFF. The CDR3, as DNA: TGTGCCAGCAGGTCGGACAGGGGGTTCACCGGGGAGCTGTTTTTT.

This clonotype was counted ten times or more. DNA for the CDR3: TGTGCCATCAGTGAGATAGGGCGAGTACTCACCTTC. This translates into CAISEIGRVLTF. The rearrangement uses TRBV10-3 and TRBJ1-2; D is unresolved. CDR1 is ENHRY and CDR2 is SYGVKD in the germline V gene. V was clipped by 2 bases and J by 13 bases, with 14 bases between them. There are 12 residues in the CDR3.

This clonotype has at least ten counts. This chain uses TRBV7-3 with TRBJ2-2; 7 bases map to TRBD2. Germline CDR1 SGHTA, CDR2 FQGTGA. The CDR3 covers 15 residues. The V segment lost 5 bases and the J segment 2 bases; nucleotides outside the gene matches: 5. The CDR3 sequence is CASSPSGVNTGELFF. CDR3 DNA: TGTGCCAGCAGCCCCAGCGGGGTCAACACCGGGGAGCTGTTTTTT.

This clonotype came up many times. V usage is TRBV7-2 and J usage is TRBJ2-7, with 7 positions matching TRBD2. The CDR3 runs 15 residues. V dropped 1 base and J dropped 2; count of bases not matched to a gene: 5. Germline CDR1 SGHTA, CDR2 FQGNSA. CDR3 coding DNA: TGTGCCAGCAGCTTAGACGGGGGGAAAACCTACGAGCAGTACTTC. Translating gives CASSLDGGKTYEQYF.

This clonotype was recorded many times. The chain couples TRBV7-2 to TRBJ2-1, with a weak D call TRBD2 (5 bases). Trimming took 5 bases from V and 4 from J, leaving 18 bases between them. The CDR3 sequence is 16 residues long. Germline CDR1 is SGHTA and CDR2 is FQGNSA. This chain's CDR3 is CASSPVATPGYNEQFF. The CDR3 DNA is TGTGCCAGCAGCCCTGTGGCAACCCCGGGGTACAATGAGCAGTTCTTC.

CDR3 DNA sequence: TGTGCCAGCAGTTACTCACCCCCCGGATCGCATAATGAAAAACTGTTTTTT. Residues: CASSYSPPGSHNEKLFF. The J gene is TRBJ1-4, the V gene TRBV6-5; D ambiguous. V gave up 0 bases and J gave up 4 bases, with 15 bases separating them. This CDR3 comprises 17 residues. Germline V CDR1 and CDR2: MNHEY, SVGAGI.

This clonotype was seen a handful of times. The chain combines TRBV12-3 or TRBV12-4 with TRBJ1-2, with D perhaps matching TRBD1 (6 bases). The V end lost 4 bases, the J end lost 4 bases, and 13 bases lay between the germline ends. The CDR3 is 14 amino acids. The CDR3 spells CASSWGPGGYGYTF. The CDR3 nucleotides read TGTGCCAGCAGTTGGGGGCCTGGCGGCTATGGCTACACCTTC.